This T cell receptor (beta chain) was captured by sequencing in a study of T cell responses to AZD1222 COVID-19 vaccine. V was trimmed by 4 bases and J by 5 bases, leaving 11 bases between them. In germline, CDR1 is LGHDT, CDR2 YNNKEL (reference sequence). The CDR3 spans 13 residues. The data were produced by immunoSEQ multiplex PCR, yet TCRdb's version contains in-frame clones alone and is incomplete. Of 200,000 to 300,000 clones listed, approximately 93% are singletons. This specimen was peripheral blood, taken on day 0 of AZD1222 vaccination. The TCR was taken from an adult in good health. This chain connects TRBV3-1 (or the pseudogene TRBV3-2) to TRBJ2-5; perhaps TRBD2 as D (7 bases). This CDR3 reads CASSPGGWETQYF. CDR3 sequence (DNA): TGTGCCAGCAGCCCGGGGGGCTGGGAGACCCAGTACTTC.